Described below is a single T cell receptor (beta chain) sequence and its context. Its antigen is unidentified. The data were taken from a study of cytomegalovirus exposure and HLA in healthy donors. Each donor was healthy, and each was a bone marrow donor. Notes on the study in general: In a later analysis, TCR beta V- and J-gene trimming was associated with a missense DCLRE1C variant. Later analysis indicated greater clonal expansion among HLA-associated TCR beta chains than among equally common other chains.

The CDR3 length is 12 residues. V was clipped by 7 bases and J by 7 bases, with 13 bases between them. Germline V gene lookup returns CDR1 WSHSY and CDR2 SAAADI. PCR used 60 Vbeta primers and 13 Jbeta primers. In the original processing: A later analysis tallied about 80 million unique TCR beta chains, 10 million to 12 million of them shared. The protocol was immunoSEQ multiplex PCR, while the TCRdb copy is restricted to in-frame clones and leaves out a portion. Clone size and V and J calls were adopted from that table, with D and trimming inferred from the DNA. The sample lists 70,000 to 85,000 clones; over 65% were seen once.

This rearrangement joins TRBV10-2 to TRBJ1-1; D may be TRBD1 (6 bases). The sequenced sample consisted of PBMCs. This TCR was recovered from a man aged 40-49 years in good health and CMV-seropositive. The chain's CDR3 is CASTSSQGEAFF. The CDR3, as DNA: TGCGCCAGCACCTCGTCACAGGGTGAAGCTTTCTTT.